Presented here are 20 T cell receptor beta chains from one specimen sequenced in a study of T-cell reconstitution after alpha-beta-depleted transplantation in children. Preparation of the TCRbeta library was carried out with unique molecular identifiers. MiXCR, applied by TCRdb to the PCR reads, yields one record per CDR3 protein. The table shows 450,000 to 700,000 distinct CDR3 sequences, with 20% to 30% occurring only once. The sample consisted of PBMCs, taken before TCRalphabeta/CD19-depleted stem cell transplant. The receptors derive from a boy under three years old with Wiskott-Aldrich syndrome, due to receive a stem cell transplant.

This clonotype was observed a few times. The chain carries TRBV24-1 and TRBJ2-6; D possibly corresponds to TRBD1 (8 bases). CDR3 size: 18 residues. V was shortened by 9 bases and J by 0 bases, with 20 bases between the two germline ends. Germline CDR1 is KGHDR and CDR2 is SFDVKD. CDR3 protein: CATGLGQGVPSGANVLTF. The CDR3 DNA sequence: TGTGCCACCGGACTAGGACAGGGCGTCCCCTCTGGGGCCAACGTCCTGACTTTC.

The chain couples TRBV4-2 to TRBJ2-7, with 7 bases matching TRBD2. Trimming cost V 4 bases and J 4 bases; bases outside gene matches: 16. CDR3 size: 17 residues. Germline V gene lookup returns CDR1 LGHNA and CDR2 YNFKEQ. CDR3 sequence (DNA): TGTGCCAGCAGCCTGAGCACCTCTGCGGGAGCAGGGTACGAGCAGTACTTC. Translation gives CASSLSTSAGAGYEQYF.

This chain links TRBV7-9 with TRBJ2-1; 13 bases align to TRBD2. The CDR3 extends over 16 amino acids. In germline, CDR1 is SEHNR, CDR2 FQNEAQ (reference sequence). After removal of 5 bases from V and 5 bases from J, the junction contained 6 bases not matched to a gene. CDR3 residues: CASSGAGLAGDNEQFF. CDR3 nucleotide sequence: TGTGCCAGCAGCGGAGCCGGACTAGCGGGAGACAATGAGCAGTTCTTC.

This clonotype was counted a few times. V and J are TRBV24-1 and TRBJ2-3; D unresolved. Germline values: CDR1 KGHDR, CDR2 SFDVKD. This CDR3 contains 16 residues. Trimming took off 5 bases at V and 0 bases at J, with 14 bases between the two ends. The CDR3 loop is CATSGPAPASTDTQYF. Written as DNA, the CDR3 is TGTGCCACCAGTGGGCCGGCACCCGCTAGCACAGATACGCAGTATTTT.

This chain uses TRBV5-5 with TRBJ2-1; D not certain. CDR1 and CDR2 (germline): SGHKS, YYEKEE (reference sequence). CDR3 length: 14 residues. Trimming took 6 bases from V and 8 from J, leaving 18 bases between them. The CDR3 loop is CASTSIPESDEQFF. DNA of the CDR3: TGTGCCAGCACCTCGATTCCGGAGTCGGATGAGCAGTTCTTC.

J is TRBJ1-5 and V is TRBV20-1; perhaps TRBD1 as D (5 bases). V was trimmed by 0 bases and J by 4 bases, leaving 7 bases between them. The CDR3 is 13 residues long. Germline V lookup: CDR1 DFQATT, CDR2 SNEGSKA (reference sequence). For the CDR3, the DNA is TGCAGTGCTAGAGAAGGGGTAAATCAGCCCCAGCATTTT. Its translation is CSAREGVNQPQHF.

The V gene is TRBV20-1, the J gene TRBJ2-1; maybe TRBD2 (6 bases). There are 15 residues in the CDR3. The V gene lost 0 bases and the J gene lost 3 bases, with 12 bases spanning the gap. Germline V gives CDR1 DFQATT, CDR2 SNEGSKA (reference sequence). CDR3 region: CSARDPRENYNEQFF. CDR3 bases: TGCAGTGCTAGAGATCCCCGGGAGAACTACAATGAGCAGTTCTTC.

In this sample, this clonotype turned up once. The DNA for the CDR3 is TGTGCCAGCAGCCTATACCGGGACAGGCGGTACGAGCAGTACTTC. Translation: CASSLYRDRRYEQYF. The rearrangement uses TRBV14 and TRBJ2-7; 8 bases are a match to TRBD1. Germline V gives CDR1 SGHDN, CDR2 FVKESK. The V and J ends lost 4 bases and 4 bases, in that order; junction bases with no gene match: 9. The CDR3 is made up of 15 amino acids.

The gene calls are TRBV20-1 and TRBJ2-7, with D perhaps matching TRBD2 (5 bases). This CDR3 comprises 14 residues. CDR1 and CDR2 (germline): DFQATT, SNEGSKA (reference sequence). V lost 5 bases and J 3 bases, leaving 17 bases between the germline ends. CDR3 amino acids: CSARPPGIFYEQYF. For the CDR3, the DNA is TGCAGTGCTCGTCCCCCGGGAATCTTCTACGAGCAGTACTTC.

The CDR3 bases are TGTGCCAGCAGCTCACAGGGTGGAGGGACTGAAGCTTTCTTT. Protein sequence: CASSSQGGGTEAFF. This chain joins TRBV11-2 and TRBJ1-1; D is possibly TRBD1 (6 bases). Germline V CDR1 and CDR2: SGHAT, FQNNGV. CDR3 size: 14 residues. V lost 4 bases, J lost 5 bases, and 14 bases lay in between.

The genes are TRBV20-1 and TRBJ2-5; 8 bases are a match to TRBD2. Germline-derived CDR1 and CDR2 are DFQATT and SNEGSKA (reference sequence). This CDR3 comprises 13 residues. The V gene end was trimmed by 6 bases and the J gene end by 4 bases; junction bases not matched to a gene: 7. DNA for the CDR3: TGCAGTGCGCCAACCGGGACTAGAGAGACCCAGTACTTC. Its translation: CSAPTGTRETQYF.

This clonotype showed up just once. Here the CDR3 reads CASSLVAGAEQYF. The CDR3 DNA reads as TGTGCCAGCAGCTTAGTGGCGGGTGCCGAGCAGTACTTC. The rearrangement joins TRBV11-1 to TRBJ2-7, with a tentative D call TRBD2 (5 bases). Germline CDR1 reads SGHAT; CDR2 reads FQDESV (reference sequence). CDR3 size: 13 residues. V lost 1 base and J lost 6, with 10 bases in between.

With respect to this clonotype: A read error may produce the germline difference seen at one junction end. J is TRBJ1-3 and V is TRBV5-1; 7 bases are shared with TRBD1. Per germline, CDR1 SGHRS and CDR2 YFSETQ. There are 15 residues in the CDR3. The CDR3 region has the DNA TGTGCCAGCAGCTTAGTCGGACAGGACGGAAACACCATATATTTT. Its protein is CASSLVGQDGNTIYF. Full variable domain (missing parts from reference TRBV5-1 and TRBJ1-3): KAGVTQTPRYLIKTRGQQVTLSCSPISGHRSVSWYQQTPGQGLQFLFEYFSETQRNKGNFPGRFSGRQFSNSRSEMNVSTLELGDSALYLCASSLVGQDGNTIYFGEGSWLTVV.

This chain links TRBV7-2 with TRBJ2-1; 8 bases match TRBD2. CDR1 SGHTA and CDR2 FQGNSA come from the germline V gene. The V gene end was trimmed by 3 bases and the J gene end by 8 bases; junction bases not matched to a gene: 9. The CDR3 is made up of 15 amino acids. The CDR3 DNA sequence: TGTGCCAGCAGCTTTGCCCTAGCGGGTATTTATGAGCAGTTCTTC. It translates to CASSFALAGIYEQFF.

The chain combines TRBV5-4 with TRBJ1-1; 9 nucleotides match TRBD1. The V segment lost 3 bases and the J segment 4 bases; nucleotides outside the gene matches: 7. The germline gives CDR1 SGHNT, CDR2 YYREEE (reference sequence). The CDR3 spans 15 residues. As DNA, the CDR3 is TGTGCCAGCAGCTCTTGGACAGGGGATGGCACTGAAGCTTTCTTT. This sequence encodes CASSSWTGDGTEAFF.

This sequence joins TRBV6-6 and TRBJ2-1; 9 positions agree with TRBD1. The CDR3 covers 13 residues. The V segment lost 10 bases and the J segment 7 bases; nucleotides outside the gene matches: 8. CDR1 MNHNY and CDR2 SVGAGI come from the germline V gene (reference sequence). Written as DNA, the CDR3 is TGTGCCACCCAGGGGACAGGGAAAAATGAGCAGTTCTTC. Translating it yields CATQGTGKNEQFF.

This clonotype appeared a few times. The chain employs TRBV5-1 and TRBJ2-4; 7 nucleotides match TRBD1. The ends lost 3 bases at V and 6 bases at J; junction bases unmatched: 3. There are 13 residues in the CDR3. The germline V gene has CDR1 SGHRS and CDR2 YFSETQ. This CDR3 is CASSSRQGNIQYF. The CDR3 DNA follows: TGCGCCAGCAGCTCGCGACAGGGAAACATTCAGTACTTC.

The J gene is TRBJ1-1, the V gene TRBV20-1; D gene unclear. CDR3 length: 10 amino acids. Looked up from germline, CDR1 is DFQATT and CDR2 is SNEGSKA (reference sequence). The CDR3 sequence is CSDKNTEAFF. The CDR3 DNA sequence: TGCAGCGACAAGAACACTGAAGCTTTCTTT.

The chain employs TRBV12-3 or TRBV12-4 and TRBJ2-5; D perhaps matches TRBD1 (6 bases). The CDR3 loop spans 14 amino acids. Trimming stripped 5 bases from V and 2 bases from J, with 12 bases between. The CDR3, as DNA: TGTGCCAGCAGTAATACAGGGTTACAAGAGACCCAGTACTTC. It yields the protein CASSNTGLQETQYF.

This chain links TRBV5-1 with TRBJ2-7, with D unresolved. Trimming shortened V by 4 bases and J by 3 bases, and 11 bases separated the two germline ends. Germline V gene data show CDR1 as SGHRS and CDR2 as YFSETQ. The length of the CDR3 is 13 residues. CDR3 loop: CASSRAQGYEQYF. CDR3 nucleotide sequence: TGCGCCAGCAGCAGGGCACAAGGCTACGAGCAGTACTTC.